This is a list of T cell receptor beta chains from one sample in a study of T cells after yellow fever vaccination. TCRdb re-analysed the 5' RACE reads in MiXCR, keeping a single row per CDR3 protein. This table holds about 550,000 distinct CDR3 sequences, 15% to 20% found once. The sample was PBMCs, taken 15 days after the yellow fever booster vaccination. The receptor set was obtained from a man under 40 who received the YFV17D yellow fever vaccine. Each CDR3 is given with its conserved first and last residue. Fields, in order: J gene, V gene, D gene, clone size, CDR3 protein, CDR3 DNA. The D gene is left open where the match is weak. Only some rows state a clone size, as once, few, many or a class for expanded clones.

TRBJ1-6 | TRBV7-2 | TRBD1 | - | CASSSGTAFSYNSPLHF | TGTGCCAGCAGTTCCGGGACAGCATTCTCCTATAATTCACCCCTCCACTTT
TRBJ2-7 | TRBV7-2 | - | few | CASSTNYQSYEQYF | TGTGCCAGCAGCACCAACTACCAATCCTACGAGCAGTACTTC
TRBJ2-1 | TRBV9 | TRBD2 | - | CASSVAEGRADEQFF | TGTGCCAGCAGCGTAGCTGAGGGGAGGGCCGATGAGCAGTTCTTC
TRBJ2-1 | TRBV12-5 | TRBD2 | - | CASGSVSGRGNEQFF | TGTGCTAGTGGTTCGGTCAGCGGGAGGGGGAATGAGCAGTTCTTC
TRBJ2-3 | TRBV6-5 | - | few | CASSYEGVISDTQYF | TGTGCCAGCAGTTATGAGGGAGTCATTTCAGATACGCAGTATTTT
TRBJ2-3 | TRBV18 | - | few | CASSTGAQGGDTQYF | TGTGCCAGCTCAACCGGGGCCCAAGGAGGAGATACGCAGTATTTT
TRBJ2-3 | TRBV4-3 | TRBD2 | - | CASSQVAGVSGDTQYF | TGCGCCAGCAGCCAAGTAGCGGGGGTCTCAGGAGATACGCAGTATTTT
TRBJ2-3 | TRBV10-3 | TRBD2 | - | CAISERRLAGGVDTQYF | TGTGCCATCAGTGAGAGGCGTCTAGCGGGCGGAGTAGATACGCAGTATTTT
TRBJ2-5 | TRBV7-2 | - | - | CASSRGGIETQYF | TGTGCCAGCAGCCGAGGGGGTATAGAGACCCAGTACTTC
TRBJ2-2 | TRBV19 | TRBD2 | - | CASNPSGRKHTGELFF | TGTGCCAGTAACCCTAGCGGGAGGAAACACACCGGGGAGCTGTTTTTT
TRBJ2-2 | TRBV12-3/TRBV12-4 | TRBD1 | few | CASTHGTGRTGELFF | TGTGCCAGCACTCACGGGACAGGGCGAACCGGGGAGCTGTTTTTT
TRBJ2-3 | TRBV10-2 | - | - | CASSDPTASTDTQYF | TGCGCCAGCAGTGATCCGACCGCATCCACAGATACGCAGTATTTT
TRBJ2-1 | TRBV20-1 | TRBD1 | once | CSGRAGLPGQGYNEQFF | TGCAGTGGCCGAGCGGGGCTACCGGGACAGGGCTACAATGAGCAGTTCTTC
TRBJ2-1 | TRBV20-1 | - | - | CSANRVNEQFF | TGCAGTGCTAACAGGGTCAATGAGCAGTTCTTC
TRBJ2-5 | TRBV12-3/TRBV12-4 | - | many | CASSYRGEETQYF | TGTGCCAGCAGTTATCGTGGAGAAGAGACCCAGTACTTC
TRBJ2-6 | TRBV19 | - | few | CASSFRGVNSGANVLTF | TGTGCCAGTAGCTTTAGGGGGGTAAACTCTGGGGCCAACGTCCTGACTTTC
TRBJ2-7 | TRBV6-1 | TRBD1 | many | CASIRDRVHYEQYF | TGTGCCAGCATTCGGGACAGGGTACACTACGAGCAGTACTTC
TRBJ2-1 | TRBV4-3 | - | - | CASSQDPGSRSYNEQFF | TGCGCCAGCAGCCAAGATCCGGGCTCGCGCTCCTACAATGAGCAGTTCTTC
TRBJ2-2 | TRBV28 | TRBD2 | few | CASSAGATGELFF | TGTGCCAGCAGTGCGGGAGCTACCGGGGAGCTGTTTTTT
TRBJ2-7 | TRBV20-1 | - | few | CSARDGLRPYEQYF | TGCAGTGCTAGAGATGGACTACGTCCCTACGAGCAGTACTTC
TRBJ2-1 | TRBV6-2/TRBV6-3 | TRBD2 | - | CASSSTSGIVYNEQFF | TGTGCCAGCAGCTCGACTAGCGGGATCGTGTACAATGAGCAGTTCTTC
TRBJ2-7 | TRBV6-2/TRBV6-3 | - | - | CASIYTAGSSYEQYF | TGTGCCAGCATCTACACGGCGGGGAGCTCCTACGAGCAGTACTTC
TRBJ2-7 | TRBV6-2/TRBV6-3 | TRBD2 | few | CASSDRGTSGSYEQYF | TGTGCCAGCAGCGACCGCGGGACTAGCGGGAGTTACGAGCAGTACTTC
TRBJ2-2 | TRBV30 | TRBD2 | few | CAWSSGLGSTGELFF | TGTGCCTGGAGTTCGGGACTAGGGAGCACCGGGGAGCTGTTTTTT
TRBJ2-5 | TRBV19 | TRBD2 | once | CASRGGLAERTQYF | TGTGCCAGTAGGGGGGGACTAGCGGAGAGGACCCAGTACTTC
TRBJ1-4 | TRBV4-3 | TRBD1 | few | CASSRTGDRGWEKLFF | TGCGCCAGCAGCCGCACTGGGGACAGGGGCTGGGAAAAACTGTTTTTT
TRBJ2-1 | TRBV12-3/TRBV12-4 | - | many | CASSLRQGYNEQFF | TGTGCCAGCAGTTTACGGCAGGGGTACAATGAGCAGTTCTTC
TRBJ2-7 | TRBV7-9 | TRBD1 | - | CATGTGGTYEQYF | TGTGCCACGGGGACAGGGGGGACCTACGAGCAGTACTTC
TRBJ2-1 | TRBV20-1 | TRBD1 | few | CSARQGAVYNEQFF | TGCAGTGCTAGACAGGGGGCGGTCTACAATGAGCAGTTCTTC
TRBJ2-6 | TRBV3-1 | - | many | CASSQGPDTGANVLTF | TGTGCCAGCAGCCAAGGGCCGGACACTGGGGCCAACGTCCTGACTTTC
TRBJ2-3 | TRBV5-6 | TRBD2 | - | CASSSTSGRFTDTQYF | TGTGCCAGCAGCTCGACTAGCGGGAGATTCACAGATACGCAGTATTTT
TRBJ2-7 | TRBV7-2 | TRBD1 | - | CASSAQGTQRGEQYF | TGTGCCAGCAGCGCACAGGGGACCCAGCGTGGCGAGCAGTACTTC
TRBJ2-3 | TRBV24-1 | TRBD2 | few | CATSGVAGTDTQYF | TGTGCCACCAGTGGGGTAGCGGGAACAGATACGCAGTATTTT
TRBJ2-7 | TRBV4-3 | TRBD1 | few | CASSPKAGTVSSYEQYF | TGCGCCAGCAGCCCAAAAGCCGGGACAGTGAGCTCCTACGAGCAGTACTTC
TRBJ2-7 | TRBV28 | - | - | CASRQGRIYEQYF | TGTGCCAGCAGGCAAGGGCGAATCTACGAGCAGTACTTC
TRBJ2-5 | TRBV12-3/TRBV12-4 | TRBD1 | few | CASSKRTGAETQYF | TGTGCCAGCAGTAAAAGGACAGGGGCAGAGACCCAGTACTTC